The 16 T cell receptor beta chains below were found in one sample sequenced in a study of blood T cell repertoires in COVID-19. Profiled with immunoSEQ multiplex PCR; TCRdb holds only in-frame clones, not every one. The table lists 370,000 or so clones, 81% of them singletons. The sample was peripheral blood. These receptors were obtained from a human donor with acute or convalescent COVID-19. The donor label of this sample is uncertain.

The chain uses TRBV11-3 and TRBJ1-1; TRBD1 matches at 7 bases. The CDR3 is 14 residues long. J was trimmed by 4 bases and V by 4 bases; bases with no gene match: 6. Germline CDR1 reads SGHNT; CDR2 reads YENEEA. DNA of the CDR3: TGTGCCAGCAGCTCCCCGACAGGGTTCACTGAAGCTTTCTTT. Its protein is CASSSPTGFTEAFF.

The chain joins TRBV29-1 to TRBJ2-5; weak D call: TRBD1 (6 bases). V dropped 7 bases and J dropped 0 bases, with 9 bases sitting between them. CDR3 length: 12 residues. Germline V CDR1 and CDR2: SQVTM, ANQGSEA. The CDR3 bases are TGCAGCGCTACAGGGTACCAAGAGACCCAGTACTTC. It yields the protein CSATGYQETQYF.

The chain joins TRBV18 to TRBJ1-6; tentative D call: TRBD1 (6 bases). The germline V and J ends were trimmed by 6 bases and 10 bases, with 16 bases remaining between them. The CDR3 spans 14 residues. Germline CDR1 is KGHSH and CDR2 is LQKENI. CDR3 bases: TGTGCCAGCTCCACACAGGGATCCGAGTCACCCCTCCACTTT. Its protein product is CASSTQGSESPLHF.

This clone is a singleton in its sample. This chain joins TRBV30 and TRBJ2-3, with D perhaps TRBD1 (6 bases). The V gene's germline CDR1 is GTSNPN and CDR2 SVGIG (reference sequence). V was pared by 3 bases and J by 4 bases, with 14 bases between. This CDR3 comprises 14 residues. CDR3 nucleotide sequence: TGTGCCTGGAGCTCAGGGGCTGGGCCAGATACGCAGTATTTT. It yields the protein CAWSSGAGPDTQYF.

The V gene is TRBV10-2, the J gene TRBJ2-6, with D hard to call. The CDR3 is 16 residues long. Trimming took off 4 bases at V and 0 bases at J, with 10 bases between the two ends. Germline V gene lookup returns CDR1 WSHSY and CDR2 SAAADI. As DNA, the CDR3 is TGCGCCAGCAGTGTTTCACGCGCCTCTGGGGCCAACGTCCTGACTTTC. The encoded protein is CASSVSRASGANVLTF.

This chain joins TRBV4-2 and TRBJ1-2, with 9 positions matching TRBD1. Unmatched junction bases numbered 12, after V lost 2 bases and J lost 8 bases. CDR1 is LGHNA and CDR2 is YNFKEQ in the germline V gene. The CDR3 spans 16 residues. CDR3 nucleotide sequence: TGTGCCAGCAGCCAAATAGCAACAGGGGGCGTAGGGGGCTACACCTTC. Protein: CASSQIATGGVGGYTF.

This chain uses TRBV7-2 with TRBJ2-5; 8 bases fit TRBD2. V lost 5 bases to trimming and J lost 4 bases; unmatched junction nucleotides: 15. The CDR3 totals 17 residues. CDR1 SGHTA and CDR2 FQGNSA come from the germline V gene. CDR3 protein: CASSTSIGARGGETQYF. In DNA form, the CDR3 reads TGTGCCAGCAGCACCAGTATAGGGGCCCGGGGGGGAGAGACCCAGTACTTC.

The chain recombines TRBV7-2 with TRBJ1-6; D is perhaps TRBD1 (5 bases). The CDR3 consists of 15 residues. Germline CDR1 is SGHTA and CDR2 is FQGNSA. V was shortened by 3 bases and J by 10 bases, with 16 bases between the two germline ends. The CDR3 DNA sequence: TGTGCCAGCAGCTTGCGGGGCGGGGTGAGCTCACCCCTCCACTTT. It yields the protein CASSLRGGVSSPLHF.

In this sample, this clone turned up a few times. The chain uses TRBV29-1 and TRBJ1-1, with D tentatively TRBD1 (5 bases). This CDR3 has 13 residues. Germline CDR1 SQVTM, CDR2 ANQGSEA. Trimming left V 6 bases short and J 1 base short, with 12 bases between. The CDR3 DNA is TGCAGCGTGAACTGGGGCCCGAACACTGAAGCTTTCTTT. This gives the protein CSVNWGPNTEAFF.

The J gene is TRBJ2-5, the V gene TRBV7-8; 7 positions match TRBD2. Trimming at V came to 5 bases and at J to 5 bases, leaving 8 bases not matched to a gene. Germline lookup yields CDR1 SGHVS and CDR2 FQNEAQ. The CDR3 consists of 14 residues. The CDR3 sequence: CASSIGLGWETQYF. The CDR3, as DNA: TGTGCCAGCAGCATCGGACTAGGTTGGGAGACCCAGTACTTC.

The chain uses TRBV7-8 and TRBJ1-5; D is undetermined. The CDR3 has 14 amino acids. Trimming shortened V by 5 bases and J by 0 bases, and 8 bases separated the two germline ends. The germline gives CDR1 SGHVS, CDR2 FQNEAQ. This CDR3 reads CASSLTGSNQPQHF. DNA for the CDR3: TGTGCCAGCAGCCTGACTGGTAGCAATCAGCCCCAGCATTTT.

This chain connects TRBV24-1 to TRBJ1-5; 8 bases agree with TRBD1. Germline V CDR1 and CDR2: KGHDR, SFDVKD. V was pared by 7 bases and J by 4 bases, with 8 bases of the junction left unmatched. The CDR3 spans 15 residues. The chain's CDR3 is CATSGATGGNQPQHF. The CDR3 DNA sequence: TGTGCCACCAGCGGAGCCACAGGGGGGAATCAGCCCCAGCATTTT.

CDR3 sequence: CASSFGTKETQYF. The CDR3 DNA reads TGTGCCAGCAGCTTCGGGACAAAAGAGACCCAGTACTTC. The rearrangement links TRBV28 to TRBJ2-5; weak D call: TRBD1 (6 bases). Between the trimmed V and J ends, which lost 6 bases and 3 bases, there was a span of 11 bases. CDR1 is MDHEN and CDR2 is SYDVKM in the germline V gene. The CDR3 spans 13 residues. Full variable domain (rest looked up from reference TRBV28 and TRBJ2-5): DVKVTQSSRYLVKRTGEKVFLECVQDMDHENMFWYRQDPGLGLRLIYFSYDVKMKEKGDIPEGYSVSREKKERFSLILESASTNQTSMYLCASSFGTKETQYFGPGTRLLVL.

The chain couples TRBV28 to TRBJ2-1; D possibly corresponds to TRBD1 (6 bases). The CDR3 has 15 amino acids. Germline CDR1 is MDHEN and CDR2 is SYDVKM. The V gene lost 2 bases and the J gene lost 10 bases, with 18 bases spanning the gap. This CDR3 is CASSLTTGGRSEQFF. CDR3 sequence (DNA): TGTGCCAGCAGTTTAACGACAGGCGGGCGTTCGGAGCAGTTCTTC. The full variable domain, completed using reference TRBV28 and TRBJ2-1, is DVKVTQSSRYLVKRTGEKVFLECVQDMDHENMFWYRQDPGLGLRLIYFSYDVKMKEKGDIPEGYSVSREKKERFSLILESASTNQTSMYLCASSLTTGGRSEQFFGPGTRLTVL.

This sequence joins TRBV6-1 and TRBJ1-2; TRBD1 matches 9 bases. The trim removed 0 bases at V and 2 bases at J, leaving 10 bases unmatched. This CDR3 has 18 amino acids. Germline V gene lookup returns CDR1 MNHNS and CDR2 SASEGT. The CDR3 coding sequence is TGTGCCAGCAGTGAAGCGCGGGGACAGGGCACCATAAACTATGGCTACACCTTC. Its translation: CASSEARGQGTINYGYTF.

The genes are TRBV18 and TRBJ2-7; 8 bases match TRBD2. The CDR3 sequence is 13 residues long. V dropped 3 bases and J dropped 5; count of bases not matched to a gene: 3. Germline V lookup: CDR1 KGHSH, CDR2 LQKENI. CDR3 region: CASSPGLENEQYF. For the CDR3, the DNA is TGTGCCAGCTCACCGGGACTAGAGAACGAGCAGTACTTC.